A selection of T cell receptor beta chains follows, all from one sample in a study of T cell repertoires in cytomegalovirus infection. TCRdb reanalysed the reads using MiXCR and keeps one entry per CDR3 protein. The table lists about 900,000 distinct CDR3 sequences, about a third of them singletons. Antigens for these TCRs are unknown. The material was cultured CD8+ T cells from PBMCs, obtained from culture after CMV antigen stimulation. The receptors stem from a human donor in good health (CMV status not recorded). Some clones in this sample may be carry-over from other donors' samples. CDR3s include the opening cysteine and the closing phenylalanine or tryptophan. A D gene is named only where the DNA matches it firmly. For some rows the clone size is stated as once, few or many, or as a class when expanded; others skip it.

D | J | size | V | CDR3 | DNA
- | TRBJ2-5 | - | TRBV7-2 | CVSSTTSGVRETQYF | TGTGTCAGCAGCACCACCTCGGGGGTTAGGGAGACCCAGTACTTC
- | TRBJ1-5 | few | TRBV24-1 | CATSDFRTGNQPQHF | TGTGCCACCAGTGATTTCCGGACAGGCAATCAGCCCCAGCATTTT
- | TRBJ1-2 | few | TRBV6-1 | CASSFDSTSLGAYGYTF | TGTGCCAGCAGTTTCGACAGTACTTCCTTAGGAGCCTATGGCTACACCTTC
- | TRBJ1-1 | once | TRBV12-3/TRBV12-4 | CASSLARSLKAFF | TGTGCCAGCAGTTTAGCGCGATCTTTAAAAGCTTTCTTT
- | TRBJ1-5 | few | TRBV12-3/TRBV12-4 | CASSLEQINQPQHF | TGTGCCAGCAGTTTAGAACAGATCAATCAGCCCCAGCATTTT
TRBD1 | TRBJ1-6 | - | TRBV19 | CASTGTDYNSPLHF | TGTGCCAGTACCGGGACAGATTATAATTCACCCCTCCACTTT
- | TRBJ1-2 | many | TRBV3-1 | CASSPPFSGNGYTF | TGTGCCAGCAGCCCCCCCTTTTCGGGCAATGGCTACACCTTC
- | TRBJ2-1 | - | TRBV6-5 | CASSYSWRGRLHNEQFF | TGTGCCAGCAGTTACTCGTGGAGGGGGCGCTTACACAATGAGCAGTTCTTC
TRBD2 | TRBJ2-1 | many | TRBV10-1 | CASSVTSGAYNEQFF | TGCGCCAGCAGCGTGACTAGCGGGGCTTACAATGAGCAGTTCTTC
- | TRBJ2-1 | few | TRBV6-1 | CASSDLTPSEQFF | TGTGCCAGCAGTGACTTAACCCCCAGTGAGCAGTTCTTC
- | TRBJ2-5 | - | TRBV6-6 | CASSSTTIQETQYF | TGTGCCAGCAGTTCAACGACAATCCAAGAGACCCAGTACTTC
- | TRBJ1-2 | few | TRBV3-1 | CASSQDLGVVYGYTF | TGTGCCAGCAGCCAAGATCTAGGGGTTGTCTATGGCTACACCTTC
- | TRBJ1-4 | - | TRBV7-6 | CDSSLIFRGAATNEKLFF | TGTGACAGCAGCTTAATTTTTCGAGGAGCAGCAACTAATGAAAAACTGTTTTTT
- | TRBJ1-2 | few | TRBV6-1 | CASRTGSSYGYTF | TGTGCCAGCAGAACAGGGTCTAGCTATGGCTACACCTTC
TRBD1 | TRBJ1-5 | few | TRBV27 | CASSLGGGLKQPQHF | TGTGCCAGCAGTTTAGGAGGGGGCCTCAAGCAGCCCCAGCATTTT
- | TRBJ2-5 | few | TRBV10-2 | CASSESSGRETQYF | TGCGCCAGCAGTGAGTCTAGCGGTCGAGAGACCCAGTACTTC
- | TRBJ1-2 | - | TRBV7-9 | CASSGSKVPDYGYTF | TGTGCCAGCAGCGGTAGTAAGGTTCCTGACTATGGCTACACCTTC
TRBD1 | TRBJ2-2 | - | TRBV2 | CASIGLQGATGELFF | TGTGCCAGCATTGGGCTACAGGGGGCAACCGGGGAGCTGTTTTTT
- | TRBJ2-7 | many | TRBV28 | CASSFWIPGPGYEQYF | TGTGCCAGCAGTTTTTGGATTCCGGGACCGGGCTACGAGCAGTACTTC
TRBD1 | TRBJ2-1 | - | TRBV5-5 | CASTNGWGQGANNEQFF | TGTGCCAGCACCAATGGGTGGGGACAGGGGGCTAACAATGAGCAGTTCTTC
TRBD1 | TRBJ2-5 | - | TRBV20-1 | CSARDWTGDGETQYF | TGCAGTGCTAGAGACTGGACAGGGGATGGAGAGACCCAGTACTTC
TRBD1 | TRBJ2-1 | - | TRBV12-5 | CASGWTGNEQFF | TGTGCTAGTGGTTGGACAGGGAATGAGCAGTTCTTC
- | TRBJ2-7 | - | TRBV3-1 | CASSHMTAYEQYF | TGTGCCAGCAGCCACATGACAGCCTACGAGCAGTACTTC
- | TRBJ2-1 | few | TRBV5-6 | CASSLGGHYNEQFF | TGTGCCAGCAGCTTGGGTGGCCACTACAATGAGCAGTTCTTC
TRBD2 | TRBJ2-6 | - | TRBV4-3 | CASSQDVLAGALSGANVLTF | TGCGCCAGCAGCCAAGATGTCCTAGCGGGGGCCCTCTCTGGGGCCAACGTCCTGACTTTC
TRBD2 | TRBJ2-1 | - | TRBV11-2 | CASSLVVGGGSYNEQFF | TGTGCCAGCAGCTTAGTGGTCGGGGGGGGCTCCTACAATGAGCAGTTCTTC
- | TRBJ1-6 | few | TRBV27 | CASSPGVASPLHF | TGTGCCAGCAGTCCAGGGGTGGCTTCACCCCTCCACTTT
- | TRBJ1-1 | - | TRBV6-5 | CASSFSRQADTEAFF | TGTGCCAGCAGTTTCTCCCGACAGGCGGACACTGAAGCTTTCTTT
TRBD2 | TRBJ2-5 | few | TRBV12-3/TRBV12-4 | CASSWRGGGETQYF | TGTGCCAGCAGTTGGCGGGGGGGCGGAGAGACCCAGTACTTC
- | TRBJ1-1 | few | TRBV13 | CASSYTVGTEAFF | TGTGCCAGCAGCTACACCGTGGGGACTGAAGCTTTCTTT
TRBD1 | TRBJ1-6 | - | TRBV27 | CASSLRDRPNSPLHF | TGTGCCAGCAGTTTACGGGACAGACCTAATTCACCCCTCCACTTT
- | TRBJ2-2 | - | TRBV6-6 | CASSVGATGELFF | TGTGCCAGCAGTGTGGGGGCGACCGGGGAGCTGTTTTTT
- | TRBJ2-6 | - | TRBV2 | CASSTPSGANDLTF | TGTGCCAGCAGTACACCTTCTGGGGCCAACGACCTGACTTTC
- | TRBJ1-1 | - | TRBV19 | CASSINGNTEAFF | TGTGCCAGTAGTATTAACGGCAACACTGAAGCTTTCTTT
- | TRBJ2-2 | - | TRBV27 | CASSVLAGELFF | TGTGCCAGCAGTGTCTTGGCCGGGGAGCTGTTTTTT
- | TRBJ1-1 | few | TRBV6-5 | CASPKEGGGTEAFF | TGTGCCAGCCCTAAGGAGGGGGGCGGCACTGAAGCTTTCTTT
TRBD1 | TRBJ2-3 | many | TRBV12-3/TRBV12-4 | CASIPGTGTDTQYF | TGTGCCAGCATTCCCGGGACAGGTACAGATACGCAGTATTTT
- | TRBJ1-5 | once | TRBV6-2/TRBV6-3 | CASSSRKGSNQPQHF | TGTGCCAGCAGTTCACGGAAGGGTAGCAATCAGCCCCAGCATTTT
TRBD1 | TRBJ1-1 | few | TRBV28 | CASSVYRGLEAFF | TGTGCCAGCAGTGTCTACAGGGGGCTTGAAGCTTTCTTT
- | TRBJ2-3 | - | TRBV27 | CASSSPREATDTQYF | TGTGCCAGCAGTTCTCCCAGAGAGGCCACAGATACGCAGTATTTT
TRBD1 | TRBJ2-5 | - | TRBV7-8 | CASSLEDREETQYF | TGTGCCAGCAGCTTAGAGGACAGGGAAGAGACCCAGTACTTC
TRBD1 | TRBJ2-6 | - | TRBV27 | CASSLVGQGAVGGANVLTF | TGTGCCAGCAGTTTAGTTGGCCAGGGGGCGGTTGGTGGGGCCAACGTCCTGACTTTC
- | TRBJ1-1 | - | TRBV6-1 | CASRGRGTEAFF | TGTGCCAGCAGGGGAAGGGGAACTGAAGCTTTCTTT
- | TRBJ2-1 | few | TRBV28 | CASSERDIPSYNEQFF | TGTGCCAGCTCAGAGCGCGACATCCCCTCCTACAATGAGCAGTTCTTC
- | TRBJ1-1 | many | TRBV6-1 | CASYTVNTEAFF | TGTGCCAGCTACACAGTGAACACTGAAGCTTTCTTT
- | TRBJ1-2 | - | TRBV7-9 | CASSLGVTPYGYTF | TGTGCCAGCAGCTTGGGGGTCACTCCCTATGGCTACACCTTC
- | TRBJ2-1 | few | TRBV9 | CASSPREPRDNEQFF | TGTGCCAGCAGCCCCAGGGAACCTAGGGACAATGAGCAGTTCTTC
- | TRBJ1-1 | - | TRBV5-1 | CASSLDGVRNTEAFF | TGCGCCAGCAGCTTGGATGGTGTACGGAACACTGAAGCTTTCTTT
TRBD1 | TRBJ2-1 | - | TRBV12-3/TRBV12-4 | CASSTTGGDNEQFF | TGTGCCAGCAGTACGACAGGGGGAGACAATGAGCAGTTCTTC
- | TRBJ1-2 | - | TRBV12-3/TRBV12-4 | CASSLINYGYTF | TGTGCCAGCAGTTTAATAAACTATGGCTACACCTTC
- | TRBJ2-3 | many | TRBV5-1 | CASSLEAGFSDTQYF | TGCGCCAGCAGCTTAGAAGCAGGGTTTTCAGATACGCAGTATTTT